Shown below are 20 T cell receptor beta chains from a single sample sequenced in a study of monozygotic twins with inflammatory bowel disease. TCRdb reanalyzed the 5' RACE reads, giving one entry per CDR3 protein sequence and no DNA. The sample holds approximately 150,000 distinct CDR3 sequences. The source material was blood. All receptors come from a human donor with ulcerative colitis or Crohn's disease, or a healthy co-twin of an affected twin (not recorded which).

This chain uses TRBV7-6 with TRBJ2-5; TCRdb selects TRBD1, and the lack of DNA leaves this call unchecked. Germline CDR1 reads SGHVS; CDR2 reads FNYEAQ. This CDR3 is 15 amino acids long. The CDR3 reads CASSLVGAVQETQYF.

V usage is TRBV10-3 and J usage is TRBJ2-7; TCRdb selects TRBD1, and the lack of DNA leaves this call unchecked. The CDR3 runs to 14 residues. Per the germline V gene, CDR1 is ENHRY and CDR2 is SYGVKD. CDR3 sequence: CAISETGQGGEQYF.

The genes are TRBV6-1 and TRBJ2-7; TCRdb selects TRBD1, and the lack of DNA leaves this call unchecked. CDR3 length equals 15 residues. Germline V gives CDR1 MNHNS, CDR2 SASEGT. The CDR3 loop is CASSTGQGLAYEQYF.

J is TRBJ1-1 and V is TRBV6-1. Germline lookup yields CDR1 MNHNS and CDR2 SASEGT. The CDR3 loop spans 16 amino acids. The CDR3 loop reads CASSITVRGLRTEAFF.

This sequence joins TRBV20-1 and TRBJ2-3; there is no DNA to check the TCRdb D call of TRBD2. The CDR3 totals 16 residues. CDR1 and CDR2 (germline): DFQATT, SNEGSKA (reference sequence). CDR3 loop: CSARDRIAGGTDTQYF.

This chain connects TRBV5-1 to TRBJ2-5; TCRdb selects TRBD1, and the lack of DNA leaves this call unchecked. This CDR3 has 13 amino acids. Germline V gene lookup returns CDR1 SGHRS and CDR2 YFSETQ. The CDR3 reads CASSPQGEETQYF.

This chain links TRBV4-3 with TRBJ2-1; the TCRdb D gene call, TRBD1, has no DNA to confirm it. The CDR3 totals 18 residues. Germline V gives CDR1 LGHNA, CDR2 YSLEER. CDR3 residues: CASSQSPPAQGRGNEQFF.

The CDR3 region is CSVRWQSNYGYTF. The V and J genes are TRBV29-1 and TRBJ1-2. Germline loops: CDR1 SQVTM, CDR2 ANQGSEA. CDR3 size: 13 residues. The variable domain in full, with the rest retrieved from reference TRBV29-1 and TRBJ1-2, is SAVISQKPSRDICQRGTSLTIQCQVDSQVTMMFWYRQQPGQSLTLIATANQGSEATYESGFVIDKFPISRPNLTFSTLTVSNMSPEDSSIYLCSVRWQSNYGYTFGSGTRLTVV.

The chain couples TRBV7-8 to TRBJ1-1; TCRdb names TRBD1, which stays unverified in the absence of DNA. The germline V gene encodes CDR1 SGHVS and CDR2 FQNEAQ. The CDR3 consists of 15 residues. CDR3 loop: CASSLPTGGRADAFF. Full variable domain (missing parts from reference TRBV7-8 and TRBJ1-1): GAGVSQSPRYKVAKRGQDVALRCDPISGHVSLFWYQQALGQGPEFLTYFQNEAQLDKSGLPSDRFFAERPEGSVSTLKIQRTQQEDSAVYLCASSLPTGGRADAFFGQGTRLTVV.

The V call is TRBV6-2 or TRBV6-3, the J call TRBJ2-7. The germline V gene has CDR1 MNHEY and CDR2 SVGEGT. The CDR3 consists of 14 residues. The CDR3 sequence: CASSYSRRSYEQYF.

The V and J genes are TRBV11-2 and TRBJ1-3; with no DNA, the TCRdb D assignment of TRBD1 cannot be verified. Per germline, CDR1 SGHAT and CDR2 FQNNGV. CDR3 length: 18 amino acids. CDR3 sequence reads: CASSSPPGQGLSGNTIYF.

J is TRBJ2-3 and V is TRBV9; the D gene TCRdb calls, TRBD1, cannot be checked with no DNA. Germline-derived CDR1 and CDR2 are SGDLS and YYNGEE. This CDR3 comprises 16 residues. This CDR3 is CASSVGGQGYTDTQYF.

This chain joins TRBV4-3 and TRBJ2-3; TCRdb's D call of TRBD2 is untestable without DNA. The CDR3 has 15 residues. Germline V lookup: CDR1 LGHNA, CDR2 YSLEER. The CDR3 reads CASSPWEAGTDTQYF.

The chain links TRBV4-3 to TRBJ1-1; absent DNA, TCRdb's TRBD1 call cannot be checked. The germline V gene encodes CDR1 LGHNA and CDR2 YSLEER. CDR3 size: 15 residues. The CDR3 is CASSQFAGAGTEAFF.

This sequence joins TRBV10-3 and TRBJ1-2; there is no DNA to check the TCRdb D call of TRBD1. Germline V gives CDR1 ENHRY, CDR2 SYGVKD. CDR3 length: 13 amino acids. The CDR3 protein is CAITPYRVEGYTF.

This CDR3 reads CASSFAAAGVETQYF. The chain is built from TRBV12-3 or TRBV12-4 and TRBJ2-5; without DNA, the TCRdb call of TRBD1 cannot be checked. This CDR3 has 15 residues.

The chain employs TRBV15 and TRBJ2-1; TCRdb's D call, TRBD2, is unchecked because there is no DNA. The V gene's germline CDR1 is LNHNV and CDR2 YYDKDF (reference sequence). The CDR3 extends over 13 amino acids. The CDR3 region is CATSRVPSGGAFF.

This sequence joins TRBV20-1 and TRBJ2-7; as DNA is missing, the TRBD1 call by TCRdb cannot be tested. CDR1 and CDR2 from the germline V gene are DFQATT and SNEGSKA (reference sequence). CDR3 length: 15 amino acids. Here the CDR3 reads CSAEPFRAGDDEQYF.

The chain recombines TRBV20-1 with TRBJ2-2; TCRdb's D call, TRBD1, is unchecked because there is no DNA. CDR3 length: 14 residues. The germline V gene encodes CDR1 DFQATT and CDR2 SNEGSKA (reference sequence). The CDR3 sequence: CSVTQGANTGELFF.

V is TRBV30 and J is TRBJ2-1; TCRdb selects TRBD1, and the lack of DNA leaves this call unchecked. This CDR3 is built from 16 residues. The germline CDR1 and CDR2 sequences are GTSNPN and SVGIG (reference sequence). The CDR3 protein is CAWSVLGQSSYNEQFF.